The present T cell receptor (beta chain) was sequenced within a study of vaccination and CD4 T cells after COVID-19 (dated by TCRdb to between 2021 and 2024). With regard to the full study: Convalescent patients had a positive SARS-CoV-2 result on nasal swab PCR, and of these patients, nine had mild disease and one had severe disease. Control cultures received a CEFX viral epitope pool as the positive control, an HIV-1 Nef peptide pool as the negative control, or no peptide. Post-COVID blood samples from convalescent patients were collected a median of 101 days after diagnosis, with a range of 35 to 161 days. In under twelve COVID-19 convalescent patients and a handful of infection-naive healthy vaccine recipients, researchers compared the spike-specific CD4+ TCR repertoire from before mRNA vaccination with the repertoire from after. Participants got two doses of the Pfizer-BioNTech BNT162b2 vaccine (n=8) or two doses of the Moderna mRNA-1273 vaccine (n=2). Post-vaccine blood samples were taken a median of 72 days after the second vaccine dose, with a range of 14 to 241 days. In the convalescent cohort there were six males and four females, among whom were two Hispanic individuals, seven Caucasians, two Asians and one multiracial person. For stimulating the cultures, overlapping spike peptide pools were used, derived from SARS-CoV-2 as well as from the common cold coronaviruses HCoV-NL63, HCoV-OC43 and HCoV-229E. The research as a whole found: Among the post-vaccine SARS-CoV-2-reactive clones in convalescent patients, a median approximately 90% showed up only after vaccination, which suggests vaccine-specific priming. The median count of SARS-CoV-2-reactive clonotypes went up from around 20 after infection to 38 after vaccination, although the change was not significant. Of the vaccine-specific clones found in convalescent patients, nearly all (304 of 307) were mono-reactive for SARS-CoV-2 spike instead of being cross-reactive with common cold coronaviruses. The number of convalescent patients in the study was relatively small, and the study did not examine early timepoints following natural infection.

The CDR3 runs 18 residues from the cysteine to the phenylalanine. Only CDR3 DNA remains: 54 bases, in frame from the first base. Library construction relied on PCR. DNA from cultured CD4+ T cells was subjected to TCR sequencing with the Oncomine TCR Beta short-read assay at the Johns Hopkins FTIC core. The QIAamp micro DNA kit was used to extract genomic DNA from the cultured CD4+ T cells. The Oncomine TCR Beta libraries from cultured CD4+ T cells were pooled using unique dual indexes and then sequenced on an Illumina iSeq 100. In the original analysis: Non-productive sequences were removed, and CDR3s that did not start with C, did not end with F or W, or were shorter than 7 amino acids were discarded. The MANAFEST web application was used to identify antigen-specific clonotypes by comparing peptide-stimulated wells against reference wells and other culture wells. For a clone to be called positive, the clone needed an FDR below 0.05, an odds ratio above 5, and a productive frequency above 0.1% in at least two of three replicate wells. Cross-reactive clonotypes were defined as significantly expanded in both SARS-CoV-2 spike wells and at least one common cold coronavirus spike condition. CDR3 homology was assessed with Levenshtein distances (stringdist) and unrooted phylogenetic trees (ape) in R version 3.6.1. Clones were called with MiXCR by TCRdb after fastp trimmed the public reads at Q25, and only in-frame beta chains were retained. Each entry merges the rows of one CDR3 protein and shows their most common DNA and genes. TCRdb's processing, not the study's, gives the V and J calls here. The sample table records a few thousand distinct CDR3 sequences; around 20% of these occur just once. Less than 50% of the sample is in the top ten clones.

This clonotype was detected only a few times. What this receptor recognizes is not known. The sample holds no much larger clone one base away, and base qualities are not on file. The sample's treatment or condition, from its label and the paper: approximately nine-day PBMC culture with coronavirus spike peptide pools or control peptides (ViraFEST assay). The ViraFEST assay was used in the study, in which antigen-specific T cells were expanded with peptide pools and expanded clonotypes were subsequently identified by TCR sequencing. The positive SARS-CoV-2 PCR tests of the convalescent patients were dated from March to December 2020, before the Alpha, Beta and Delta variants emerged in the United States. Each well held two million PBMCs cultured with approximately 10 ug/ml peptide pools in IMDM containing approximately 5% human AB serum and around 10 IU/ml IL-2. On days 3 and 7, half of the culture medium was replaced with fresh IL-2-containing medium. After 10 days of culture, CD4+ T cells were isolated by negative selection using the EasySep CD4+ T cell isolation kit. PBMCs were separated from whole blood using Ficoll-Paque Plus gradient centrifugation and then either used fresh or cryopreserved at -140C. Each culture condition was generally run in triplicate wells.

Sequencing was performed on CD4+ T cells from blood, cultured in vitro. The sequence derives from a human donor who had recovered from COVID-19. The chain couples TRBV21-1 to TRBJ1-2; TRBD1 is taken as the D call from the table, unchecked against the DNA. TRBV21-1 is tagged as a pseudogene. The CDR3 corresponds to CASSVPGTGVTANYGYTF. The DNA sequence is as follows: TGTGCCAGCAGCGTCCCCGGGACAGGGGTAACTGCTAACTATGGCTACACCTTC.